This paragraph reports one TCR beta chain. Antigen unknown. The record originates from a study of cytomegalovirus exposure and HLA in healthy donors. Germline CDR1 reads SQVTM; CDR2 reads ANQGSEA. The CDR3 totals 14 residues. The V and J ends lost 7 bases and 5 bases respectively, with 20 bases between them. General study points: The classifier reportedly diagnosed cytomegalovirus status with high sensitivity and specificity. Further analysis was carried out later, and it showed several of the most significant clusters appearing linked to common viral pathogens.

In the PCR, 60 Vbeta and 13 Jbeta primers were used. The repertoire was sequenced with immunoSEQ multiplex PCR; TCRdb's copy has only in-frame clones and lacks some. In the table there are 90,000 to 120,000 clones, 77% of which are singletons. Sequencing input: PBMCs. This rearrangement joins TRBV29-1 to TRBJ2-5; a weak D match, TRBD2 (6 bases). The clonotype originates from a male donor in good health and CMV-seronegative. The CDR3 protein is CSGGEVWGDETQYF. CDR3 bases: TGCAGCGGGGGGGAGGTTTGGGGCGATGAGACCCAGTACTTC.